Listed below are T cell receptor beta chains from one sample, sequenced in a study of naive and memory T cell subsets. TCRdb independently ran MiXCR on the UMI-ligation and nested PCR reads; one entry per CDR3 protein. The table records 70,000 to 95,000 distinct CDR3 sequences, more than 6.5% of them present only once. Sequenced input: central memory CD4+ T cells from blood. The receptors come from a human donor in good health. Both conserved end residues are part of each CDR3. The order of the fields is V gene, D gene, J gene, clone size, CDR3 DNA, CDR3 protein. D genes are given only for firm matches. Some rows mark clone size as missing; the rest say once, few, many or name a class of expanded clone.

>TRBV20-1|-|TRBJ1-3|many
TGCAGTGCTACAGGGGACTCTGGAAACACCATATATTTT
CSATGDSGNTIYF
>TRBV12-3/TRBV12-4|TRBD1|TRBJ1-6|few
TGTGCCACCCACAGGGGACATAATTCACCCCTCCACTTT
CATHRGHNSPLHF
>TRBV6-6|-|TRBJ2-7|-
TGTGCCAGCAGTTCGGGACCTCCCGAGCAGTACTTC
CASSSGPPEQYF
>TRBV10-3|-|TRBJ1-5|few
TGTGCCATCAGAACTAATCAGGCGGAGCCCCAGCATTTT
CAIRTNQAEPQHF
>TRBV7-2|-|TRBJ1-5|many
TGTGCCAGCAGCTTAGTGGGGGGGAGAAGCGGAAATCAGCCCCAGCATTTT
CASSLVGGRSGNQPQHF
>TRBV12-3/TRBV12-4|-|TRBJ2-2|many
TGTGCCAGCAGTCGTAAACGAGATGAGCTGTTTTTT
CASSRKRDELFF
>TRBV6-2/TRBV6-3|-|TRBJ2-2|-
TGTGCCAGCAGTTACTCCGGGTCATTTAACACCGGGGAGCTGTTTTTT
CASSYSGSFNTGELFF
>TRBV3-1|TRBD1|TRBJ2-3|few
TGTGCCAGCAGCCCACAGGGGGGTTTAGATACGCAGTATTTT
CASSPQGGLDTQYF
>TRBV20-1|TRBD1|TRBJ1-5|many
TGCAGTGCCGGGACAGGGTACAATCAGCCCCAGCATTTT
CSAGTGYNQPQHF
>TRBV28|-|TRBJ1-5|many
TGTGCCAGCAGTTTATTGCGTCAGCCCCAGCATTTT
CASSLLRQPQHF
>TRBV29-1|TRBD2|TRBJ2-1|few
TGCAGCACTAGGGCTAGCGGGCAGACCTACAATGAGCAGTTCTTC
CSTRASGQTYNEQFF
>TRBV29-1|-|TRBJ2-7|few
TGCAGCGCGACCCAGGGGCGCCTGGGCTACGAGCAGTACTTC
CSATQGRLGYEQYF
>TRBV15|-|TRBJ1-4|many
TGTGCCACCAGCAGTTCAGCCCGGGGGGAAAAACTGTTTTTT
CATSSSARGEKLFF
>TRBV19|-|TRBJ1-2|-
TGTGCCAGCCATCCCCGGCGTCGGGGATATAGTGGCTACACCTTC
CASHPRRRGYSGYTF
>TRBV14|TRBD2|TRBJ2-3|few
TGTGCCAGCAGCCAGAGCGGGAGGGCCGATGATAGAGATACGCAGTATTTT
CASSQSGRADDRDTQYF
>TRBV12-2|-|TRBJ1-2|many
TGTGCAAGTCTCCACCGGTCCGGGTCAGACTATGGCTACACCTTC
CASLHRSGSDYGYTF
>TRBV29-1|TRBD1|TRBJ2-6|-
TGCAGCGTTGGGGGACAGGGATCGTCTGGGGCCAACGTCCTGACTTTC
CSVGGQGSSGANVLTF
>TRBV19|TRBD1|TRBJ2-6|-
TGTGCCAGTAGTCTCTCCGGGACAGGGGTCTCTGGGGCCAACGTCCTGACTTTC
CASSLSGTGVSGANVLTF
>TRBV6-2/TRBV6-3|-|TRBJ1-5|many
TGTGCCAGCAGTAGGACGGCCGATCAGCCCCAGCATTTT
CASSRTADQPQHF
>TRBV20-1|TRBD1|TRBJ1-6|many
TGCAGTGCTAGAGGGTCGGGACAGGGGGCTAGAAGTTCACCCCTCCACTTT
CSARGSGQGARSSPLHF
>TRBV7-2|-|TRBJ1-1|many
TGTGCCAGCAGCAGGGTGGGGAACACTGAAGCTTTCTTT
CASSRVGNTEAFF
>TRBV7-2|-|TRBJ1-3|many
TGTGCCAGCAGCTTAGGTCCGGGCTCTGGAAACACCATATATTTT
CASSLGPGSGNTIYF
>TRBV7-9|TRBD1|TRBJ1-2|many
TGTGCCAGCAGCCCCCACAGGGGCCAAGGCTACACCTTC
CASSPHRGQGYTF
>TRBV29-1|-|TRBJ1-3|-
TGCAGCGTTGTAGTTGACTCTGGAAACACCATATATTTT
CSVVVDSGNTIYF
>TRBV18|-|TRBJ2-2|many
TGTGCCAGTGCACCGGGACTTCACACCGGGGAGCTGTTTTTT
CASAPGLHTGELFF
>TRBV6-5|-|TRBJ1-2|many
TGTGCCAGCAGTCTAGATGCTAACTATGGCTACACCTTC
CASSLDANYGYTF
>TRBV19|TRBD1|TRBJ2-7|many
TGTGCCAGTAGTATTATGCAGGGGGCCTCGGGGGAGCAGTACTTC
CASSIMQGASGEQYF
>TRBV10-3|-|TRBJ2-3|few
TGTGCCATCCGTGCTAGCGACACAGATACGCAGTATTTT
CAIRASDTDTQYF
>TRBV6-2/TRBV6-3|-|TRBJ2-1|-
TGTGCCAGCCTAAGAAGAACCTACAATGAGCAGTTCTTC
CASLRRTYNEQFF
>TRBV5-1|TRBD2|TRBJ2-3|many
TGCGCCAGCAGCCCCCATGGGACTAGCGGGGCATATACGCAGTATTTT
CASSPHGTSGAYTQYF
>TRBV7-7|-|TRBJ2-3|few
TGTGCCAGCAGCTTAGAGGCGGCAGATACGCAGTATTTT
CASSLEAADTQYF
>TRBV20-1|-|TRBJ1-3|many
TGCAGTGCGAGCCGTGAGATTGGAAACACCATATATTTT
CSASREIGNTIYF
>TRBV28|TRBD2|TRBJ2-1|many
TGTGCCAGCAGTTCGGGGGGACTATCCTACAATGAGCAGTTCTTC
CASSSGGLSYNEQFF
>TRBV18|-|TRBJ2-3|medium-sized
TGTGCCAGCTCACTCACAGATACGCAGTATTTT
CASSLTDTQYF
>TRBV2|-|TRBJ1-2|few
TGTGCCAGGACCGCCTCGCCTGTCTATGGCTACACCTTC
CARTASPVYGYTF
>TRBV7-2|TRBD1|TRBJ1-3|many
TGTGCCAGCAGCTGGGACAGTGTCTCTGGAAACACCATATATTTT
CASSWDSVSGNTIYF
>TRBV15|TRBD1|TRBJ1-6|few
TGTGCCACCAGCAGAGGACAGGGAGGAAATTCACCCCTCCACTTT
CATSRGQGGNSPLHF
>TRBV4-1|-|TRBJ2-3|few
TGCGCCAGCAGCCAAGATCCCCAAACTAGTACAGATACGCAGTATTTT
CASSQDPQTSTDTQYF
>TRBV7-2|-|TRBJ2-3|-
TGTGCCAGCAGCTTGGCTGGACCCGGAGTCGCAGATACGCAGTATTTT
CASSLAGPGVADTQYF
>TRBV27|TRBD1|TRBJ1-1|many
TGTGCCAGCAGTTCCTGGACAGGGAACACTGAAGCTTTCTTT
CASSSWTGNTEAFF
>TRBV4-2|-|TRBJ2-3|-
TGTGCCAGCAGCCCCCGTCCCTGGCAAGGGGATACGCAGTATTTT
CASSPRPWQGDTQYF
>TRBV19|-|TRBJ1-6|-
TGTGCCAGTAAACCGGGGGGCTATAATTCACCCCTCCACTTT
CASKPGGYNSPLHF
>TRBV15|-|TRBJ1-4|many
TGTGCCACCAGCAGAAAGACAGATTCAGGAAAACTGTTTTTT
CATSRKTDSGKLFF
>TRBV20-1|TRBD2|TRBJ2-7|few
TGCAGTGCTAGAGACCCAGGACTAGCGGGACTCTCCGAGCAGTACTTC
CSARDPGLAGLSEQYF
>TRBV2|-|TRBJ2-3|few
TGTGCCAGCAGTGAGATCCGGGGGATCACAGATACGCAGTATTTT
CASSEIRGITDTQYF
>TRBV7-2|TRBD1|TRBJ2-7|many
TGTGCCAGCAGCAGGGACAGATCCTACGAGCAGTACTTC
CASSRDRSYEQYF
>TRBV18|-|TRBJ1-3|many
TGTGCCAGCTCACCACCCCAAGGCACAGTGATTTCTGGAAACACCATATATTTT
CASSPPQGTVISGNTIYF
>TRBV4-2|-|TRBJ2-7|many
TGTGCCAGCAGCCAAGTGGCTGCTAGCTACGAGCAGTACTTC
CASSQVAASYEQYF
>TRBV12-3/TRBV12-4|TRBD1|TRBJ2-2|many
TGTGCCAGCAGTCCGGGACAGGGGGCTTGGACCGGGGAGCTGTTTTTT
CASSPGQGAWTGELFF
>TRBV14|-|TRBJ2-7|many
TGTGCCAGCAGCCAAGTGTTCGTCCACGAGCAGTACTTC
CASSQVFVHEQYF
>TRBV7-2|-|TRBJ1-1|few
TGTGCCAGTCGGGGCGGGAGGGGGAACACTGAAGCTTTCTTT
CASRGGRGNTEAFF
>TRBV7-2|-|TRBJ2-2|many
TGTGCCAGCAGCTTAGTAGAGGTCGGGGAGCTGTTTTTT
CASSLVEVGELFF
>TRBV12-3/TRBV12-4|TRBD1|TRBJ1-2|few
TGTGCCAGCAGTTTCGGGACAGGGGTCTCTGGCTACACCTTC
CASSFGTGVSGYTF
>TRBV7-9|-|TRBJ1-4|many
TGTGCCAGCAGCGCTACGACAGCAACTAATGAAAAACTGTTTTTT
CASSATTATNEKLFF
>TRBV3-1|-|TRBJ1-1|few
TGTGCCAGCAGCCCCGGGTCAGGACCAGGAGACACTGAAGCTTTCTTT
CASSPGSGPGDTEAFF
>TRBV5-6|TRBD2|TRBJ2-7|many
TGTGCCAGCAGCTTGAGGCGGGGGGACGAGCAGTACTTC
CASSLRRGDEQYF
>TRBV6-2/TRBV6-3|-|TRBJ1-1|many
TGTGCCAGCAGCCCGCGAGGGACCCACACTGAAGCTTTCTTT
CASSPRGTHTEAFF